This T cell receptor beta chain stems from a study of T-cell memory formation after mild COVID-19. General study points: Cross-reactive memory seemingly joined, as some responding clones were found in pre-infection memory. Those CD4+ clones that contracted were mainly in CM and EM (CD8+ ones in EMRA).

MiXCR was run by TCRdb on the 5' RACE reads, yielding one entry per CDR3 protein. The sample records roughly 250,000 distinct CDR3 sequences, 16% being singletons. This clonotype was counted a few times. The antigen is unknown. CDR3 length: 14 amino acids. Between the trimmed V and J ends, which lost 5 bases and 4 bases, there was a span of 14 bases. Germline CDR1 is SGHTA and CDR2 is FQGNSA. The material sequenced was PBMCs or a T cell subset sorted from them (not recorded which). The sequence was collected from a man aged 18 to 29 who had mild COVID-19 (a few samples of this study predate the infection). Cell type and time point are not known. The rearrangement uses TRBV7-2 and TRBJ2-5, with D perhaps TRBD1 or TRBD2 (5 bases each). The CDR3, as DNA: TGTGCCAGCAGCCTCTGGTCGGGGCCAGAGACCCAGTACTTC. Translation gives CASSLWSGPETQYF. The whole variable domain, remainder taken from reference TRBV7-2 and TRBJ2-5, is GAGVSQSPSNKVTEKGKDVELRCDPISGHTALYWYRQSLGQGLEFLIYFQGNSAPDKSGLPSDRFSAERTGGSVSTLTIQRTQQEDSAVYLCASSLWSGPETQYFGPGTRLLVL.